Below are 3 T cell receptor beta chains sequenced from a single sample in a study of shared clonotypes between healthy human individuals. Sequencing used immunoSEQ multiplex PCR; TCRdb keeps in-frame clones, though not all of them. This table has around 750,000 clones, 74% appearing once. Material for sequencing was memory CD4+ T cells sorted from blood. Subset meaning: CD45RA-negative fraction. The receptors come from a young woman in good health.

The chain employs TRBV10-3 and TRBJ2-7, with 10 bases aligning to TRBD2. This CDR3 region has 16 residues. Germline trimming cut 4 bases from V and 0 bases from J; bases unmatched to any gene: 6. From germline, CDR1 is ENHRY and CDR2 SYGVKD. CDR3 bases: TGTGCCATCAGTGGGGGGGCTAGCGGGAGCTCCTACGAGCAGTACTTC. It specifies CAISGGASGSSYEQYF.

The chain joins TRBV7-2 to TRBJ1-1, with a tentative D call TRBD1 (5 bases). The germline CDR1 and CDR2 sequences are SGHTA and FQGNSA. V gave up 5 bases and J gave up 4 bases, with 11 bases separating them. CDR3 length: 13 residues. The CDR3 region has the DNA TGTGCCAGCAGCCTGAAGAGGGGCACTGAAGCTTTCTTT. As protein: CASSLKRGTEAFF.

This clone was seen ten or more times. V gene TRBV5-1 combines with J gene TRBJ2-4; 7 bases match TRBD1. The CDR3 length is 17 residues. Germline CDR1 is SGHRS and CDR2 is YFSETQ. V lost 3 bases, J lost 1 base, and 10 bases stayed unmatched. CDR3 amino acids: CASSYLTGEGAKNIQYF. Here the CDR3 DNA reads TGCGCCAGCAGCTACCTTACAGGGGAAGGTGCCAAAAACATTCAGTACTTC.